These 24 T cell receptor beta chains were sequenced from one sample in a study of radiotherapy plus CTLA-4 blockade in lung cancer. The protocol was immunoSEQ multiplex PCR, while the TCRdb copy is restricted to in-frame clones and leaves out a portion. The table records some 94,000 clones, approximately 82% of them present only once. Specimen: peripheral blood, collected from a patient treated with radiotherapy plus ipilimumab. Receptors were obtained from a human donor with non-small cell lung cancer that progressed on radiotherapy plus ipilimumab.

DNA for the CDR3: TGTGCCAGCAGCAAGACAGGGAACGAGCAGTACGTC. It translates to CASSKTGNEQYV. The chain carries TRBV6-1 and TRBJ2-7; 7 positions agree with TRBD1. The CDR3 has 12 amino acids. CDR1 and CDR2 from the germline V gene are MNHNS and SASEGT. After removal of 6 bases from V and 5 bases from J, the junction contained 4 bases not matched to a gene.

V usage is TRBV6-1 and J usage is TRBJ1-4, with 7 bases lining up with TRBD1. Trimming cost V 5 bases and J 7 bases; bases outside gene matches: 10. The germline gives CDR1 MNHNS, CDR2 SASEGT. CDR3 size: 15 residues. The CDR3 region is CASSLRQGGPEKLFF. CDR3 sequence (DNA): TGTGCCAGCAGTCTAAGACAGGGCGGGCCTGAAAAACTGTTTTTT.

This clone was seen a few times. The rearrangement uses TRBV2 and TRBJ2-1, with 13 bases identical to TRBD2. V shed 6 bases and J 6 bases; nucleotides not matched to a gene: 5. The germline V gene encodes CDR1 SNHLY and CDR2 FYNNEI. CDR3 length: 15 amino acids. The CDR3 loop reads CASRAGTSGINEQFF. DNA for the CDR3: TGTGCCAGCAGAGCCGGGACTAGCGGGATCAATGAGCAGTTCTTC.

The chain couples TRBV28 to TRBJ2-2; the D gene could be TRBD1 or TRBD2 (5 bases each). This CDR3 region has 14 residues. The V end was cut by 10 bases, the J end by 6 bases, with 18 bases between. The germline gives CDR1 MDHEN, CDR2 SYDVKM. The CDR3 here is CATLVGARAGELFF. CDR3 DNA: TGTGCCACCCTAGTCGGGGCTCGGGCCGGGGAGCTGTTTTTT.

This chain uses TRBV19 with TRBJ2-3; 14 nucleotides align to TRBD2. V gave up 6 bases and J gave up 5 bases; unmatched junction bases: 7. Looked up from germline, CDR1 is LNHDA and CDR2 is SQIVND (reference sequence). CDR3 length: 16 amino acids. This CDR3 is CASSGTSGGVLDTQYF. The CDR3 DNA sequence: TGTGCCAGTAGCGGGACTAGCGGGGGTGTGTTAGATACGCAGTATTTT.

This clone was detected only a few times. The chain employs TRBV12-5 and TRBJ2-7; D call uncertain. This CDR3 spans 13 amino acids. V lost 1 base and J lost 4, with 8 bases in between. Germline V gene data show CDR1 as LGHNT and CDR2 as FRNRAP. In DNA, the CDR3 is TGTGCTAGTGGTTTGGAGGTGGCGTACGAGCAGTACTTC. Its protein product is CASGLEVAYEQYF.

This clone appeared a single time. This chain links TRBV7-3 with TRBJ2-1, with a weak D call TRBD2 (5 bases). The CDR3 extends over 14 amino acids. V lost 3 bases and J 6 bases, leaving 12 bases between the germline ends. Germline assignment: CDR1 SGHTA and CDR2 FQGTGA. The CDR3 loop is CASSLEAPFNEQFF. The CDR3 region has the DNA TGTGCCAGCAGCTTGGAGGCTCCCTTCAATGAGCAGTTCTTC.

The chain couples TRBV6-6 to TRBJ2-1; the match to TRBD1 covers 7 bases. V was clipped by 11 bases and J by 3 bases; unmatched bases: 7. The CDR3 totals 13 residues. Germline CDR1 is MNHNY and CDR2 is SVGAGI (reference sequence). CDR3 coding DNA: TGTGCCGGGAGTCGGGACAGCTACAATGAGCAGTTCTTC. This translates into CAGSRDSYNEQFF.

The rearrangement uses TRBV28 and TRBJ2-5; a weak D match, TRBD2 (7 bases). The V end lost 9 bases, the J end lost 4 bases, and 21 bases lay between the germline ends. The CDR3 is made up of 15 amino acids. CDR1 and CDR2 (germline): MDHEN, SYDVKM. CDR3 nucleotide sequence: TGTGCCAGTAAACTAGGGGGAGGGTACGGAGAGACCCAGTACTTC. Amino acid sequence: CASKLGGGYGETQYF.

As DNA, the CDR3 is TGCGCCAGTAGCGGGGTCGACAATGAGCAGTTCTTC. Protein: CASSGVDNEQFF. The chain is built from TRBV5-1 and TRBJ2-1; TRBD2 agrees at 8 bases. Germline CDR1 SGHRS, CDR2 YFSETQ. J gave up 5 bases and V 8 bases, and 3 bases lay outside the gene matches. The CDR3 covers 12 residues.

V usage is TRBV7-6 and J usage is TRBJ2-5; 7 nucleotides match TRBD2. Looked up from germline, CDR1 is SGHVS and CDR2 is FNYEAQ. This CDR3 has 13 residues. The trim removed 5 bases at V and 5 bases at J, leaving 5 bases unmatched. The CDR3 DNA sequence: TGTGCCAGCAGCCCCCTAGCGGCGGAGACCCAGTACTTC. Residues: CASSPLAAETQYF.

The V gene is TRBV27, the J gene TRBJ2-7; D is ambiguous. This CDR3 is 13 amino acids long. V dropped 2 bases and J dropped 0 bases, with 5 bases sitting between them. Germline CDR1 reads MNHEY; CDR2 reads SMNVEV (reference sequence). CDR3 DNA: TGTGCCAGCAGTTTACTAGTCTCCTACGAGCAGTACTTC. Translated: CASSLLVSYEQYF.

V usage is TRBV9 and J usage is TRBJ2-1; TRBD2 matches 8 bases. From germline, CDR1 is SGDLS and CDR2 YYNGEE. J lost 0 bases, V lost 9 bases, and 5 bases had no gene match. The CDR3 spans 14 residues. The CDR3 coding sequence is TGTGCCACGGGAAGCGGGAGCTCCTACAATGAGCAGTTCTTC. It encodes CATGSGSSYNEQFF.

A few counts support this clone. The chain combines TRBV29-1 with TRBJ2-2; 7 nucleotides align to TRBD1. Germline assignment: CDR1 SQVTM and CDR2 ANQGSEA. This CDR3 is 11 amino acids long. The ends lost 6 bases at V and 6 bases at J; junction bases unmatched: 1. CDR3 amino acids: CSVQGAGELFF. The CDR3 DNA reads TGCAGCGTCCAGGGGGCCGGGGAGCTGTTTTTT.

This clone has only a few counts. The chain joins TRBV16 to TRBJ1-2; D ambiguous. CDR1 and CDR2 from the germline V gene are KGHSY and FQNENV. There are 16 residues in the CDR3. V gave up 4 bases and J gave up 2 bases, with 17 bases separating them. CDR3 coding DNA: TGTGCCAGCAGCCCCGAAGGGCAGAGGGCGAACTATGGCTACACCTTC. It translates to CASSPEGQRANYGYTF.

CDR3 amino acids: CASSQGFGGRLGDTQYF. The CDR3 nucleotides read TGTGCCAGCAGCCAAGGATTTGGCGGGAGATTAGGAGATACGCAGTATTTT. The chain links TRBV4-2 to TRBJ2-3, with TRBD2 matching over 7 bases. This CDR3 contains 17 residues. V lost 1 base to trimming and J lost 5 bases; unmatched junction nucleotides: 12. The germline V gene encodes CDR1 LGHNA and CDR2 YNFKEQ.

CDR3 DNA: TGTGCCTGGAGTGTGGGGTGGACAGGGGGACTAGCGGATACGCAGTATTTT. It translates to CAWSVGWTGGLADTQYF. The rearrangement joins TRBV30 to TRBJ2-3, with D perhaps assigned TRBD1 or TRBD2 (10 bases each). Per germline, CDR1 GTSNPN and CDR2 SVGIG (reference sequence). Between the trimmed V and J ends, which lost 0 bases and 6 bases, there was a span of 22 bases. The length of the CDR3 is 17 residues. Looking up the rest from reference TRBV30 and TRBJ2-3 gives the full variable domain: SQTIHQWPATLVQPVGSPLSLECTVEGTSNPNLYWYRQAAGRGLQLLFYSVGIGQISSEVPQNLSASRPQDRQFILSSKKLLLSDSGFYLCAWSVGWTGGLADTQYFGPGTRLTVL.

This clone was counted once. The rearrangement links TRBV12-5 to TRBJ2-2; D is ambiguous. The germline V gene encodes CDR1 LGHNT and CDR2 FRNRAP. The CDR3 contains 15 residues. With 0 bases removed from V and 6 bases from J, the gap between germline ends came to 11 bases. This chain's CDR3 is CASGLVPRYPGELFF. Written as DNA, the CDR3 is TGTGCTAGTGGTTTGGTTCCCCGGTACCCCGGGGAGCTGTTTTTT.

This clone appeared a few times. The genes are TRBV7-3 and TRBJ2-7, with a tentative D call TRBD2 (5 bases). Germline values: CDR1 SGHTA, CDR2 FQGTGA. CDR3 length: 12 amino acids. Trimming removed 5 bases from V and 7 bases from J, with 12 bases in between. The CDR3 here is CASSPDYPEQYF. The DNA of the CDR3 is TGTGCCAGCAGCCCCGACTACCCAGAGCAGTACTTC.

About this clone: The junction does not match germline at one end; this may be a read error. The chain recombines TRBV29-1 with TRBJ1-1; no clear D. This CDR3 region has 15 residues. CDR1 SQVTM and CDR2 ANQGSEA come from the germline V gene. The DNA of the CDR3 is TGCAGCGTTACAGATCGTCCGGGGAAGAACCCTGAAGCTTTCTTT. Encoded protein: CSVTDRPGKNPEAFF.

J is TRBJ1-2 and V is TRBV7-8; possible D gene TRBD1, 5 bases. CDR1 is SGHVS, CDR2 FQNEAQ, per germline. The CDR3 sequence is 11 residues long. The germline V and J ends were trimmed by 5 bases and 14 bases, with 15 bases remaining between them. DNA of the CDR3: TGTGCCAGCAGCCTCGACGGAGGGGAGACCTTC. Its translation is CASSLDGGETF.

The chain has TRBV19 and TRBJ1-1; D is possibly TRBD1 (6 bases). CDR3 length equals 14 residues. Germline V CDR1 and CDR2: LNHDA, SQIVND (reference sequence). Trimming left V 6 bases short and J 5 bases short, with 16 bases between. The CDR3 is CASRGKGVQTEAFF. The CDR3, as DNA: TGTGCCAGTAGAGGGAAGGGGGTTCAGACTGAAGCTTTCTTT.

This clone showed up just a few times. The chain has TRBV28 and TRBJ2-1; perhaps TRBD1 as D (6 bases). CDR3 length equals 10 residues. With 8 bases removed from V and 8 bases from J, the gap between germline ends came to 7 bases. Germline V lookup: CDR1 MDHEN, CDR2 SYDVKM. CDR3 amino acids: CASPGDEQFF. In nucleotides, the CDR3 is TGTGCCAGCCCAGGGGATGAGCAGTTCTTC.

This clone has ten or more counts. The genes are TRBV15 and TRBJ1-2, with TRBD1 matching 8 bases. V gave up 2 bases and J gave up 6 bases; unmatched junction bases: 5. The germline gives CDR1 LNHNV, CDR2 YYDKDF (reference sequence). The CDR3 covers 14 residues. The CDR3 DNA reads as TGTGCCACCAGCAGAAGAGTGACAGGGGATGGCTACACCTTC. Translating it yields CATSRRVTGDGYTF. Full variable domain (remainder filled in from reference TRBV15 and TRBJ1-2): DAMVIQNPRYQVTQFGKPVTLSCSQTLNHNVMYWYQQKSSQAPKLLFHYYDKDFNNEADTPDNFQSRRPNTSFCFLDIRSPGLGDTAMYLCATSRRVTGDGYTFGSGTRLTVV.